What follows describes a single TCR beta chain. Antigen unknown. The CDR3 is 15 amino acids. Germline V gene sequence: CDR1 MNHEY, CDR2 SVGAGI. V was shortened by 0 bases and J by 7 bases, with 15 bases between the two germline ends. This specimen belongs to a study of cytomegalovirus exposure and HLA in healthy donors. Study conclusions and caveats: Later analysis identified a missense DCLRE1C variant that was linked to TCR beta V- and J-gene trimming. On later analysis, the bulk of CMV-associated TCR beta chains appeared to be HLA-restricted. Versus the roughly 670-donor mean, an Asian-associated ancestry cluster reportedly showed fewer N-insertions in a later analysis.

Primers included in the PCR were 60 Vbeta and 13 Jbeta primers. Authors' analysis steps: Roughly 10 million shared chains were among the about 80 million unique TCR beta chains that a later analysis counted. Some clones are missing from TCRdb's copy, which holds only in-frame ones; the method was immunoSEQ multiplex PCR. Clone size and the V and J calls come from that table; the DNA yielded D and trimming. This sample yields 150,000 or so clones, of which over 60% are seen a single time; about 3% belongs to the top ten. Material: PBMCs. The rearrangement links TRBV6-5 to TRBJ1-1; tentative D call: TRBD1 (5 bases). The sequence was obtained from a man aged 35 to 55 in good health and CMV-seropositive. For the CDR3, the DNA is TGTGCCAGCAGTTACTCGGTTCAAACTCAGGGTGAAGCTTTCTTT. Translating gives CASSYSVQTQGEAFF.